The TCR beta chain described here comes from a study of blood T cells in healthy people across ages. The authors ran a second PCR of about 7 to 11 cycles using a sample-barcoded 5' primer and a J-beta primer mix. MiXCR was run by TCRdb on the 5' RACE reads, yielding one entry per CDR3 protein. Of about 800,000 distinct CDR3 sequences listed, 20% to 25% are singletons. V was pared by 2 bases and J by 1 base, with 18 bases between. The length of the CDR3 is 17 residues. CDR1 and CDR2 from the germline V gene are DFQATT and SNEGSKA (reference sequence). About this clonotype itself: Its cognate antigen is unknown.

Findings and caveats of the study: When one million T cells were used, diversity estimates were thought to be underestimates.

These data also featured in a second study, about T cells of mothers and their children. Turning to that study: Material was donated by three healthy Caucasian mothers and their six children.

The receptor was isolated from a boy between 10 and 17 years old in good health. The sample comprised blood. V and J are TRBV20-1 and TRBJ2-4; D possibly corresponds to TRBD2 (6 bases). CDR3 bases: TGCAGTGCTAGAAAGTCGCTGGCGGGGACTGCCAAAAACATTCAGTACTTC. This sequence encodes CSARKSLAGTAKNIQYF.